The 31 T cell receptor beta chains below come from one sample, sequenced in a study of blood T cells in healthy people across ages. It was with a sample-barcoded 5' primer and a J-beta primer mix that a second PCR of roughly 7 to 12 cycles was run. TCRdb re-analysed the 5' RACE reads in MiXCR, keeping a single row per CDR3 protein. The table records 710,000 or so distinct CDR3 sequences, approximately 29% of them present only once. The specimen sequenced was blood. All receptors derive from a woman older than 75 in good health.

This clonotype has a count of ten or more. The chain carries TRBV28 and TRBJ2-3; D call uncertain. Germline loops: CDR1 MDHEN, CDR2 SYDVKM. CDR3 length equals 14 residues. V shed 3 bases and J shed 4 bases, with 11 bases lying between them. CDR3 loop: CASSFEQSADTQYF. The CDR3 bases are TGTGCCAGCAGTTTCGAGCAGAGTGCAGATACGCAGTATTTT. Together with reference TRBV28 and TRBJ2-3, the CDR3 gives the full variable domain: DVKVTQSSRYLVKRTGEKVFLECVQDMDHENMFWYRQDPGLGLRLIYFSYDVKMKEKGDIPEGYSVSREKKERFSLILESASTNQTSMYLCASSFEQSADTQYFGPGTRLTVL.

This clonotype has a handful of counts. With a much larger clone just one base away, this may be a read error. The genes are TRBV5-1 and TRBJ2-1; 10 nucleotides agree with TRBD2. Germline V CDR1 and CDR2: SGHRS, YFSETQ. The CDR3 consists of 17 residues. CDR3 DNA sequence: TGCGCCAACAGCTTGCAGCGGGGGGGGAGCTCCTACAATGAGCAGTTCTTC. Protein product: CANSLQRGGSSYNEQFF.

This clonotype was observed a handful of times. This chain uses TRBV6-6 with TRBJ1-6; D is unresolved. This CDR3 comprises 16 residues. Germline V gives CDR1 MNHNY, CDR2 SVGAGI (reference sequence). V lost 0 bases, J lost 8 bases, and 14 bases lay in between. DNA for the CDR3: TGTGCCAGCAGTTACTCGCGGGGAAGGAAGGATTCACCCCTCCACTTT. The encoded protein is CASSYSRGRKDSPLHF.

The chain employs TRBV12-5 and TRBJ2-7; 9 bases map to TRBD1. V was clipped by 2 bases and J by 2 bases; unmatched bases: 7. This CDR3 is built from 16 residues. Germline CDR1 LGHNT, CDR2 FRNRAP. For the CDR3, the DNA is TGTGCTAGTGGTTTGCTACAGGGGGCCCTAACCTACGAGCAGTACTTC. Amino acids: CASGLLQGALTYEQYF.

J is TRBJ2-3 and V is TRBV6-2 or TRBV6-3; TRBD2 matches at 13 bases. This CDR3 has 19 amino acids. Germline values: CDR1 MNHEY, CDR2 SVGEGT. Trimming took 5 bases from V and 1 from J; bases not matched to a gene: 12. CDR3 coding DNA: TGTGCCAGCAGTCCGACTAGCGGGGGGCCCAGAGTCGGCACAGATACGCAGTATTTT. Translation gives CASSPTSGGPRVGTDTQYF.

This clonotype was observed many times. The chain has TRBV20-1 and TRBJ1-5; unclear D gene. V was trimmed by 0 bases and J by 2 bases, leaving 11 bases between them. CDR1 DFQATT and CDR2 SNEGSKA come from the germline V gene (reference sequence). The length of the CDR3 is 15 residues. CDR3 loop: CSAREFGPGNQPQHF. In DNA, the CDR3 is TGCAGTGCTAGAGAGTTCGGTCCTGGCAATCAGCCCCAGCATTTT.

The chain combines TRBV29-1 with TRBJ2-7; D uncertain. Matching the DNA end better, TRBJ2-5 makes the J call doubtful. In germline, CDR1 is SQVTM, CDR2 ANQGSEA. The CDR3 spans 14 residues. This CDR3 is CSVGPRPTGETQYF. CDR3 DNA sequence: TGCAGCGTTGGGCCGCGGCCGACCGGGGAGACCCAGTACTTC.

The rearrangement joins TRBV5-1 to TRBJ2-6, with TRBD1 as a possible D gene (5 bases). The V end was cut by 4 bases, the J end by 3 bases, with 11 bases between. Germline V CDR1 and CDR2: SGHRS, YFSETQ. The CDR3 runs 15 residues. CDR3 nucleotides: TGCGCCAGCAGCGCCAGGGTTGGTGGGGCCAACGTCCTGACTTTC. It translates to CASSARVGGANVLTF. The full variable domain, rest sourced from reference TRBV5-1 and TRBJ2-6, is KAGVTQTPRYLIKTRGQQVTLSCSPISGHRSVSWYQQTPGQGLQFLFEYFSETQRNKGNFPGRFSGRQFSNSRSEMNVSTLELGDSALYLCASSARVGGANVLTFGAGSRLTVL.

A remark on this clonotype: This may stem from a read error, because a much larger clone lies one nucleotide away. The rearrangement uses TRBV6-2 or TRBV6-3 and TRBJ2-4; perhaps TRBD1 as D (6 bases). CDR3 length: 12 residues. V was pared by 5 bases and J by 9 bases, with 11 bases between. Per the germline V gene, CDR1 is MNHEY and CDR2 is SVGEGT. CDR3 nucleotide sequence: TGTGCCAGCAGTCCCCCCAGGGGCATTCAGTACTTC. Protein product: CASSPPRGIQYF.

In DNA form, the CDR3 reads TGTGCCACAGCCGCCTATGTCGAATCTAATAGCTCCTACGAGCAGTACTTC. It is translated as CATAAYVESNSSYEQYF. The V call is TRBV24-1, the J call TRBJ2-7; D ambiguous. The germline V gene encodes CDR1 KGHDR and CDR2 SFDVKD. This CDR3 is built from 17 residues. Trimming cost V 10 bases and J 0 bases, with 24 bases left between them.

This clonotype was detected only once. The CDR3 end shows no conserved phenylalanine or tryptophan, and so a read error is likely. This chain connects TRBV5-1 to TRBJ2-4; TRBD1 matches 10 bases. The tail of the sequence fits TRBJ2-7 better, so the J call may be wrong. This CDR3 comprises 13 residues. Germline lookup yields CDR1 SGHRS and CDR2 YFSETQ. CDR3 sequence: CASGQGGAYEQYL. CDR3 in DNA: TGCGCCAGCGGACAGGGGGGAGCCTACGAGCAGTACTTA.

This clonotype was seen a few times. The rearrangement links TRBV10-3 to TRBJ1-6; D is possibly TRBD1 (5 bases). Germline assignment: CDR1 ENHRY and CDR2 SYGVKD. V lost 4 bases and J 7 bases, leaving 11 bases between the germline ends. This CDR3 comprises 14 residues. The CDR3 nucleotides are TGTGCCATCAGTGTTGGGGACGGAAATTCACCCCTCCACTTT. Its translation: CAISVGDGNSPLHF.

This chain links TRBV20-1 with TRBJ1-2, with 8 bases fitting TRBD1. CDR1 and CDR2 (germline): DFQATT, SNEGSKA (reference sequence). With V trimmed by 5 bases and J by 2 bases, 4 bases remained unmatched. The CDR3 totals 13 residues. CDR3 protein: CSAWDRKNYGYTF. The CDR3, as DNA: TGCAGTGCTTGGGACAGGAAAAACTATGGCTACACCTTC.

This chain uses TRBV12-3 or TRBV12-4 with TRBJ2-7, with 10 nucleotides matching TRBD1. This CDR3 contains 14 residues. V shed 6 bases, J shed 6 bases, and the junction held 8 bases outside the gene matches. This chain's CDR3 is CASRPGTGVGEQYF. In DNA, the CDR3 is TGTGCCAGCAGGCCCGGGACAGGGGTAGGCGAGCAGTACTTC.

V usage is TRBV7-2 and J usage is TRBJ2-7, with D perhaps matching TRBD2 (6 bases). V lost 2 bases and J lost 3, with 14 bases in between. CDR1 SGHTA and CDR2 FQGNSA come from the germline V gene. This CDR3 comprises 15 residues. CDR3 nucleotide sequence: TGTGCCAGCAGCTTAATCCCCTTGGGGGGCTACGAGCAGTACTTC. Protein sequence: CASSLIPLGGYEQYF.

This clonotype was detected ten times or more. The gene calls are TRBV6-5 and TRBJ2-7; perhaps D is TRBD1 or TRBD2 (6 bases each). V lost 7 bases to trimming and J lost 0 bases, with 10 bases between them. This CDR3 comprises 13 residues. Germline CDR1 reads MNHEY; CDR2 reads SVGAGI. The CDR3 loop is CASNGGRSYEQYF. In DNA form, the CDR3 reads TGTGCCAGCAACGGGGGCCGCTCCTACGAGCAGTACTTC.

The rearrangement joins TRBV12-3 or TRBV12-4 to TRBJ2-3; the match to TRBD2 covers 7 bases. Trimming removed 6 bases from V and 4 bases from J; junction bases left unmatched: 13. The length of the CDR3 is 16 residues. CDR3 DNA: TGTGCCAGCAGCCAGCAGGGCGGGGGTAGAGCAGATACGCAGTATTTT. Translation: CASSQQGGGRADTQYF.

The sample holds many counts of this clonotype. The chain links TRBV7-2 to TRBJ2-7, with a weak D call TRBD1 (6 bases). CDR1 and CDR2 (germline): SGHTA, FQGNSA. The CDR3 length is 14 residues. The V and J ends lost 5 bases and 7 bases respectively, with 18 bases between them. As DNA, the CDR3 is TGTGCCAGCAGCCAGTTAGGACAGCAGGAAGAGCAGTACTTC. Its translation: CASSQLGQQEEQYF.

This clonotype was detected only a few times. The junction departs from germline at one end; a sequencing error may be responsible. V gene TRBV12-3 or TRBV12-4 combines with J gene TRBJ2-3; possible D gene TRBD2, 6 bases. The CDR3 covers 13 residues. This chain's CDR3 is CASTSTRADAQYF. In DNA form, the CDR3 reads TGTGCCAGCACATCGACTAGAGCAGATGCGCAGTATTTT.

This clonotype was counted a few times. This chain uses TRBV12-5 with TRBJ1-4; unclear D gene. The CDR3 is 13 residues long. In germline, CDR1 is LGHNT, CDR2 FRNRAP. Deletions cut 1 base from V and 8 bases from J, with 8 bases between. This CDR3 reads CASGLGGGEKLFF. In nucleotides, the CDR3 is TGTGCTAGTGGTTTGGGCGGAGGCGAAAAACTGTTTTTT. The full variable domain, completed using reference TRBV12-5 and TRBJ1-4, is DARVTQTPRHKVTEMGQEVTMRCQPILGHNTVFWYRQTMMQGLELLAYFRNRAPLDDSGMPKDRFSAEMPDATLATLKIQPSEPRDSAVYFCASGLGGGEKLFFGSGTQLSVL.

This clonotype was recorded at least ten times. The J gene is TRBJ2-7, the V gene TRBV20-1, with 7 bases fitting TRBD1. The germline gives CDR1 DFQATT, CDR2 SNEGSKA (reference sequence). The CDR3 runs 13 residues. The CDR3 nucleotides are TGCAGCGCCTCGGGACAGCGTTCCTACGAGCAGTACTTC. Its protein is CSASGQRSYEQYF.

This clonotype appeared many times. V and J are TRBV5-1 and TRBJ2-7, with 8 bases matching TRBD1. Germline CDR1 and CDR2: SGHRS and YFSETQ. The CDR3 spans 15 residues. The V segment lost 3 bases and the J segment 3 bases; nucleotides outside the gene matches: 8. The CDR3 is CASSSQGASYYEQYF. In DNA, the CDR3 is TGCGCCAGCAGCTCGCAGGGGGCTTCATACTACGAGCAGTACTTC.

This chain joins TRBV7-9 and TRBJ1-2, with D uncertain. The V and J ends lost 5 bases and 8 bases respectively, with 18 bases between them. Germline V gives CDR1 SEHNR, CDR2 FQNEAQ (reference sequence). This CDR3 has 14 amino acids. Written as DNA, the CDR3 is TGTGCCAGCAGCCTACAAGGCGGTGGTGAAGGCTACACCTTC. It specifies CASSLQGGGEGYTF.

This clonotype was seen ten or more times. V gene TRBV12-3 or TRBV12-4 combines with J gene TRBJ2-5; 11 bases are shared with TRBD2. The V segment lost 5 bases and the J segment 5 bases; nucleotides outside the gene matches: 13. CDR3 length equals 17 residues. CDR3 region: CASSQGSSGGPGETQYF. The CDR3 nucleotides are TGTGCCAGCAGTCAAGGTTCTAGCGGGGGGCCGGGGGAGACCCAGTACTTC.

This clonotype was recorded at least ten times. The chain carries TRBV11-2 and TRBJ2-7; D is possibly TRBD2 (6 bases). Germline V lookup: CDR1 SGHAT, CDR2 FQNNGV. Between the trimmed V and J ends, which lost 1 base and 2 bases, there was a span of 9 bases. This CDR3 has 14 amino acids. The CDR3 sequence: CASSLAAGTYEQYF. CDR3 bases: TGTGCCAGCAGCTTAGCGGCGGGGACCTACGAGCAGTACTTC.

This clonotype came up many times. This chain links TRBV6-5 with TRBJ1-6; 8 bases agree with TRBD1. V was clipped by 6 bases and J by 7 bases; unmatched bases: 8. Looked up from germline, CDR1 is MNHEY and CDR2 is SVGAGI. CDR3 length: 15 amino acids. CDR3 nucleotides: TGTGCCAGCAGATTGGCCCGGACAGGGAATTCACCCCTCCACTTT. Translating gives CASRLARTGNSPLHF.

V is TRBV29-1 and J is TRBJ1-4, with 9 bases that match TRBD1. The germline CDR1 and CDR2 sequences are SQVTM and ANQGSEA. The CDR3 sequence is 13 residues long. J lost 6 bases, V lost 6 bases, and 5 bases had no gene match. This chain's CDR3 is CSVGDRDDEKLFF. In nucleotides, the CDR3 is TGCAGCGTGGGGGACAGGGACGATGAAAAACTGTTTTTT.

Many counts were recorded for this clonotype. The chain recombines TRBV6-2 or TRBV6-3 with TRBJ2-5, with unresolved D. V lost 7 bases and J lost 5, with 17 bases in between. Germline V gene sequence: CDR1 MNHEY, CDR2 SVGEGT. CDR3 size: 14 residues. The CDR3 coding sequence is TGTGCCAGCACCCCCAATCACGGAAGCGAGACCCAGTACTTC. The encoded protein is CASTPNHGSETQYF.

Regarding this clonotype: A read error may explain this, as a much larger clone is one base away. The rearrangement links TRBV20-1 to TRBJ1-5; the match to TRBD1 covers 10 bases. Germline V gene lookup returns CDR1 DFQATT and CDR2 SNEGSKA (reference sequence). This CDR3 is built from 18 residues. Written as DNA, the CDR3 is TGCAGTGCTAGAGAACCCGGACAGGGGGTTTATAGCAATCAGCTCCAGCATTTT. Its protein product is CSAREPGQGVYSNQLQHF.

This clonotype was seen many times. V usage is TRBV20-1 and J usage is TRBJ2-1; D is tentatively TRBD1 or TRBD2 (6 bases each). The V gene lost 3 bases and the J gene lost 2 bases, with 14 bases spanning the gap. This CDR3 contains 15 residues. The V gene's germline CDR1 is DFQATT and CDR2 SNEGSKA (reference sequence). The CDR3 here is CSASPARGPYNEQFF. The CDR3 bases are TGCAGTGCTAGTCCGGCCCGGGGGCCCTACAATGAGCAGTTCTTC.

This clonotype was recorded a few times. The chain has TRBV19 and TRBJ1-5; D possibly corresponds to TRBD1 (5 bases). Trimming stripped 6 bases from V and 5 bases from J, with 14 bases between. In germline, CDR1 is LNHDA, CDR2 SQIVND (reference sequence). The CDR3 runs to 14 residues. In DNA form, the CDR3 reads TGTGCCAGTAGACCCCTCCGCAGGGATCAGCCCCAGCATTTT. Protein product: CASRPLRRDQPQHF. The variable domain in full, with the rest retrieved from reference TRBV19 and TRBJ1-5, is DGGITQSPKYLFRKEGQNVTLSCEQNLNHDAMYWYRQDPGQGLRLIYYSQIVNDFQKGDIAEGYSVSREKKESFPLTVTSAQKNPTAFYLCASRPLRRDQPQHFGDGTRLSIL.